This TCR beta chain was sequenced during a study of cytomegalovirus exposure and HLA in healthy donors (dated 2017 in TCRdb). Background for the entire study: An earlier analysis of several hundred of the donors reported 250 to 300 Gb of sequence data and 117 million unique TCR beta sequences from 150 million to 200 million T cells. An early release covering 550 to 700 HLA-typed donors comprised about 300 gigabases of sequencing data and around 85 million unique TCR sequences. Of the approximately 400 genotyped donors, 75% to 85% were placed in the genetic ancestry cluster associated with self-reported Caucasian donors. The study was designed to test whether signatures of past pathogen exposure could be identified by cataloging public T cell receptors. The study used immunosequencing to profile the T cell repertoires of around 600 subjects and linked those repertoires to cytomegalovirus serostatus. Along with the approximately 700-subject first cohort, a separate validation cohort of around 120 different subjects was used. To predict cytomegalovirus infection status, the study combined high-throughput TCR immunosequencing, statistical association of individual TCRs with disease status, and machine learning. A later analysis re-examined previously published TCR beta repertoires from around 670 donors and added high-resolution HLA genotyping to investigate patterns of TCR occurrence. In the later analysis, no new phenotypic data were used to find candidate immune exposures; instead, reliance was placed on TCR beta sequences and their occurrence across donors. In an earlier analysis of more than 550 of the donors, high-throughput TCR beta sequencing was used to judge whether each TCR beta V gene segment behaved as functional or pseudogenic. Donor age, sex, ethnicity and CMV serostatus were compiled together with the repertoire data. Genome-wide SNP genotypes for about 65% of the 666 donors were used in a later genetic analysis, which treated that subset as a discovery cohort. Every repertoire in the discovery cohort had been generated on one and the same sequencing platform. HLA typing covered class I and class II loci at four-digit resolution. Typing coverage varied by locus: roughly 629-640 donors for A, B, C, DRB1 and DQB1; approximately 520 for DQA1; more than 600 for DPA1; roughly 470 for DPB1. Roughly 5 DR-DQ haplotypes were handled as single units for association and clustering, since linkage in the cohort was strong. Across about 370 genotyped donors of the cohort, an average of about 240,000 unique TCR beta nucleotide sequences per donor were sequenced, and approximately 17% of those sequences were non-productive.

Including cysteine and phenylalanine, the CDR3 has 11 amino acids. The read is trimmed to its CDR3 DNA, 33 bases read in frame from base 1. V is reduced by 5 bases and J by 1 base, leaving a spacing of 2 bases between them. CDR1 and CDR2, per the germline V gene, are MGHDK and SYGVNS. The paper as a whole reports these results and caveats: The classifier was reported to diagnose cytomegalovirus status with high specificity and sensitivity in both the original and validation cohorts. In a later analysis, TCR association rates were found to vary across HLA loci, with the most associated TCRs seen for DRB1 alleles and the fewest for HLA-C alleles. Presence/absence analyses assumed roughly uniform sequencing depth across donors, an assumption that may not hold. Because HLA typing was unavailable for some donors at each locus, only the typed subset was used in association tests. The sequencing pipeline was judged likely to have produced a cluster of highly shared sequence variants as a technical artifact. Compared with equally common non-associated chains, HLA-associated TCR beta chains in a later analysis were more clonally expanded and had lower generation probabilities. A total of 150 to 200 TCR beta chains were listed by the study as associated with cytomegalovirus. According to the authors, the approach could potentially be generalized to other disease states and immunological phenotypes. Across donors, most TCR sequences were observed very rarely, whereas some public TCRs were present in many individuals. In this cohort, only TCR beta chains were sequenced, and detectable features were limited by the absence of alpha or paired-chain data. When HLA alleles, especially DR and DQ, strongly co-occurred, attributing TCR associations to individual alleles was difficult. In a later analysis, most CMV-associated TCR beta chains were found to appear HLA-restricted, with HLA associations seemingly driven largely by CMV exposure. Some IMGT-functional V segments, including TRBV6-2 and TRBV6-3, could not be told apart with the 87-base-pair reads, so those segments were excluded. Compared with the approximately 700-donor mean, donors in an Asian-associated ancestry cluster had fewer N-insertions in productive TCRs, according to a later genetic analysis. A further reported finding was that TCR beta sequences accurately predicted the HLA-A and HLA-B alleles for most subjects in the first cohort. Correlated functional status among segregating V segments might reflect linkage disequilibrium, but an unknown experimental factor could not be ruled out. Three of the identified cytomegalovirus-associated TCR beta chains were confirmed in vitro to be specific for cytomegalovirus antigens. For the cohort, immune exposure information was limited to CMV serostatus. Broadly in line with IMGT annotations, most TCR beta V segments showed up in productive rearrangements about 90% or about 30% of the time in an earlier analysis of approximately 600 of the donors. Specific HLA alleles were associated with 15,000 to 20,000 TCR beta sequences at a false discovery rate of 0.05 in a later analysis. A later genetic analysis associated a missense DCLRE1C variant with V-gene and J-gene trimming of TCR beta chains, and an independent cohort replicated the association. Over 15 rarely observed V segments, including chromosome 9 orphons, were excluded from the earlier analysis of about 610 of the donors because counts were too low. Several of the top co-occurrence clusters appeared to be linked to parvovirus B19, influenza, CMV and Epstein-Barr virus, according to a later analysis.

The cohort consisted of 600 to 700 healthy bone marrow donors. At the time of sampling, every cohort member was nominally healthy, though immune exposures that went unrecorded were likely present. The donor tested CMV seropositive and was one of the 289 seropositive cohort members. Every donor gave a peripheral blood sample, and the peripheral blood mononuclear cells from that sample were used for TCR beta sequencing. The Qiagen DNeasy Blood Extraction Kit was used to extract genomic DNA from the blood cell samples. Remarks on this clone: Its antigen target is currently unknown. Nothing much larger sits one base from this clone, and base qualities are not available.

Library preparation used the immunoSEQ multiplex PCR assay. A mixture of 60 forward primers for TCR Vbeta segments and 13 reverse primers for TCR Jbeta segments was used in the multiplex PCR. A multiplex PCR assay on genomic DNA amplified the CDR3 region of rearranged TCR beta genes. The amplified TCR beta libraries were sequenced on the Illumina HiSeq System as 87-base-pair reads. Concerning the study's data processing: A later analysis tallied 75 million to 85 million unique TCR beta chains across the approximately 670 repertoires, and around 9.9 million of those chains were shared by two or more donors. Raw reads were error-corrected and collapsed into unique sequences by a nearest-neighbor algorithm in which closely related sequences were merged to remove PCR and sequencing errors. To assign V, D and J gene segments, CDR3 sequences were aligned to IMGT reference sequences. For a sequence to be retained, a match of at least six nucleotides to both a V gene segment and a J gene segment was required. Rearrangements were classified as productive when the CDR3 lacked stop codons and remained in frame with V and J, and all other rearrangements were classified as non-productive. CDR3 was defined by IMGT convention, running from the second conserved V-encoded cysteine to the conserved J-encoded phenylalanine. The earlier analysis of about 500 of the donors excluded sequences that lacked an unambiguous match to a single V gene segment. In an earlier analysis of 587 of the donors, V segments were called functional above 56.7% productive rearrangements and were called segregating when the between-donor standard deviation exceeded 5%. To diagnose cytomegalovirus status from the catalog of TCR beta chain sequences, a statistical classification framework was built. In a later analysis, TCR nucleotide sequences were compared against IMGT/GENE-DB human TR gene sequences so that V and J genes could be assigned. Using the TCRdist pipeline, a later analysis assigned CDR3 sequences along with most-parsimonious VDJ recombination scenarios. In a later analysis, every TCR beta chain was defined by the combination of its CDR3 amino acid sequence and its V-gene family, and reads without a unique V-gene family were dropped. A later analysis removed 500 to 600 highly shared, low-generation-probability nucleotide sequences to deal with suspected cross-contamination and a sequencing artifact. In a later analysis, a clonal expansion index for each public chain was calculated from normalized within-repertoire ranks of inferred template counts. In a later analysis, generation probabilities were computed using a VDJ recombination model fitted to out-of-frame rearrangements, and the results were checked against IGoR. In a later analysis, hypergeometric tests were used to score TCR-TCR, TCR-HLA and TCR-CMV co-occurrence, with a repertoire-size bias correction applied to TCR pairs. In a later analysis, false discovery rates were estimated by permuting HLA or CMV assignments 20 times. In a later analysis, co-occurring TCRs were grouped using DBSCAN, and TCRdist sequence similarity was added for clustering within HLA-allele-positive subsets. Repertoires with fewer than 30,000 or more than 120,000 public chains were left out of co-occurrence clustering, as were a handful of repertoires with anomalous nucleotide sharing. TCRdb re-hosts the immuneACCESS table, in-frame sequences only. Its copies lack some clones; in the studies checked, an unresolved V gene accounts for under half of them, and the cause for the rest is not known. V and J calls and clone size are given by that table; D and trimming were obtained from the DNA. Here the sample has under 150,000 clones; approximately 80% occur a single time. The ten largest clonotypes hold roughly 5% of the sample.

The sequence derives from a woman in her twenties or thirties in good health and CMV-seropositive. Sequencing used PBMCs. The rearranged segments are TRBV25-1 and TRBJ1-1; the D gene identity is not certain. The CDR3 corresponds to CASSRNTEAFF. The sequenced DNA is TGTGCCAGCAGTCGGAACACTGAAGCTTTCTTT.